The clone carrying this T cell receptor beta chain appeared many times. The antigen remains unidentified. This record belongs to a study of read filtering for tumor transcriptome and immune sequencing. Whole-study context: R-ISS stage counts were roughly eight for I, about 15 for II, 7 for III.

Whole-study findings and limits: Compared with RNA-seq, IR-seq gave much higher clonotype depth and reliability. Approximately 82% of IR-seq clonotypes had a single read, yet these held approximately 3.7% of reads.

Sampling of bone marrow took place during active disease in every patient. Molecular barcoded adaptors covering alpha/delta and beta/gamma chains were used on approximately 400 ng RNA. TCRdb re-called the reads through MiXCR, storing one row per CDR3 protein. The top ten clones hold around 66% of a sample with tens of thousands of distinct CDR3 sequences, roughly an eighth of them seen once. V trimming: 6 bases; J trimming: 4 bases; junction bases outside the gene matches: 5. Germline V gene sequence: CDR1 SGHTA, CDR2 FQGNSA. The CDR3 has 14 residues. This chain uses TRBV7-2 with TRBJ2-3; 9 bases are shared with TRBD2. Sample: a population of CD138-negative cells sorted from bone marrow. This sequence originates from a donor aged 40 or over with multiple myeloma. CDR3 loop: CASRTGLASDTQYF. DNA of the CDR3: TGTGCCAGCAGAACGGGACTAGCATCAGATACGCAGTATTTT. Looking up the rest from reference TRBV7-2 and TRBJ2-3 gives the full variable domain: GAGVSQSPSNKVTEKGKDVELRCDPISGHTALYWYRQSLGQGLEFLIYFQGNSAPDKSGLPSDRFSAERTGGSVSTLTIQRTQQEDSAVYLCASRTGLASDTQYFGPGTRLTVL.